The 4 T cell receptor beta chains reported below all come from one sample, sequenced in a study of T cell responses to AZD1222 COVID-19 vaccine. The protocol was immunoSEQ multiplex PCR, while the TCRdb copy is restricted to in-frame clones and leaves out a portion. The repertoire holds roughly 99,000 clones, 70% to 90% seen once, with around 5% in the top ten. The sample in question was peripheral blood, obtained 28 days after the second AZD1222 dose. The origin of the receptors is an adult who received the AZD1222 COVID-19 vaccine.

The rearrangement links TRBV6-1 to TRBJ1-3; TRBD1 matches at 8 bases. Germline lookup yields CDR1 MNHNS and CDR2 SASEGT. Trimming removed 4 bases from V and 5 bases from J; junction bases left unmatched: 10. This CDR3 is 16 amino acids long. Here the CDR3 DNA reads TGTGCCAGCAGTGCTATTTCGACAGGGGAGAGAAACACCATATATTTT. The encoded protein is CASSAISTGERNTIYF.

V and J are TRBV3-1 (or the pseudogene TRBV3-2) and TRBJ2-7, with 10 bases lining up with TRBD1. Germline lookup yields CDR1 LGHDT and CDR2 YNNKEL (reference sequence). The CDR3 has 13 amino acids. Trimming at V came to 5 bases and at J to 7 bases, leaving 5 bases not matched to a gene. The DNA for the CDR3 is TGTGCCAGCAGCGGGACAGGGGCGCGGGAGCAGTACTTC. Translating it yields CASSGTGAREQYF.

The chain has TRBV7-9 and TRBJ2-5; D assignment may be TRBD1 or TRBD2 (5 bases each). This CDR3 region has 16 residues. The V gene lost 1 base and the J gene lost 0 bases, with 12 bases spanning the gap. Germline CDR1 is SEHNR and CDR2 is FQNEAQ (reference sequence). CDR3 loop: CASSLGPGRDQETQYF. CDR3 nucleotide sequence: TGTGCCAGCAGCTTAGGGCCAGGGCGGGACCAAGAGACCCAGTACTTC.

The J gene is TRBJ2-5, the V gene TRBV5-1; a possible D gene is TRBD1 (7 bases). V was cut by 0 bases and J by 5 bases, with 14 bases left in between. Germline V gene data show CDR1 as SGHRS and CDR2 as YFSETQ. The CDR3 is 15 residues long. CDR3 DNA: TGCGCCAGCAGCTTGGGACAGGGAGGACGGGAGACCCAGTACTTC. Its translation: CASSLGQGGRETQYF. The variable domain in full, completed from reference TRBV5-1 and TRBJ2-5, reads KAGVTQTPRYLIKTRGQQVTLSCSPISGHRSVSWYQQTPGQGLQFLFEYFSETQRNKGNFPGRFSGRQFSNSRSEMNVSTLELGDSALYLCASSLGQGGRETQYFGPGTRLLVL.